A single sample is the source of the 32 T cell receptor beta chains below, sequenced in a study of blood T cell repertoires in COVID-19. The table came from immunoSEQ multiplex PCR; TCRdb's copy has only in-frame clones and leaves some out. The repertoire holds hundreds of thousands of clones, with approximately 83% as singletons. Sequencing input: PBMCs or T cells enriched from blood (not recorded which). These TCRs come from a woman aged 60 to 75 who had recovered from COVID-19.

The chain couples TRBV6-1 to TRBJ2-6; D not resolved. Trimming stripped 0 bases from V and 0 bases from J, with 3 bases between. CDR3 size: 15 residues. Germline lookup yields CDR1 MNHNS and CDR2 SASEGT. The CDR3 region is CASSEAFSGANVLTF. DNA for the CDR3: TGTGCCAGCAGTGAAGCCTTCTCTGGGGCCAACGTCCTGACTTTC.

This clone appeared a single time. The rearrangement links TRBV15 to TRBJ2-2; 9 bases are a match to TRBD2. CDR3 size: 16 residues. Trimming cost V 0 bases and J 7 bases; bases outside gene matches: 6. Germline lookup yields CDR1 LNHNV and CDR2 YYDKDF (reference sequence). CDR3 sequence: CATSRDLSGRLGELFF. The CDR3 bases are TGTGCCACCAGCAGAGATCTCAGCGGGAGGCTCGGGGAGCTGTTTTTT. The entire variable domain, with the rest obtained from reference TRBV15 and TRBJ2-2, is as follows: DAMVIQNPRYQVTQFGKPVTLSCSQTLNHNVMYWYQQKSSQAPKLLFHYYDKDFNNEADTPDNFQSRRPNTSFCFLDIRSPGLGDTAMYLCATSRDLSGRLGELFFGEGSRLTVL.

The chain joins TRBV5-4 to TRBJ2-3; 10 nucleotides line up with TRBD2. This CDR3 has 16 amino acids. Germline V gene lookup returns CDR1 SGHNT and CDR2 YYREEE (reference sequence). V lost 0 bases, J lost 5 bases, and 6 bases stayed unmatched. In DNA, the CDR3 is TGTGCCAGCAGCTTGGGTCTAGCGGGAGTGAAAGATACGCAGTATTTT. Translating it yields CASSLGLAGVKDTQYF. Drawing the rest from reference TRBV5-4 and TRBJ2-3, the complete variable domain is ETGVTQSPTHLIKTRGQQVTLRCSSQSGHNTVSWYQQALGQGPQFIFQYYREEENGRGNFPPRFSGLQFPNYSSELNVNALELDDSALYLCASSLGLAGVKDTQYFGPGTRLTVL.

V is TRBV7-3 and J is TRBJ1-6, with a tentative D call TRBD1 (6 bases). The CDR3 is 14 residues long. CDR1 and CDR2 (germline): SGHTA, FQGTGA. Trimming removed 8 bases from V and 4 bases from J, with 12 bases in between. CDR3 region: CASSAGVYNSPLHF. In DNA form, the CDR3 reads TGTGCCAGCTCCGCAGGGGTTTATAATTCACCCCTCCACTTT.

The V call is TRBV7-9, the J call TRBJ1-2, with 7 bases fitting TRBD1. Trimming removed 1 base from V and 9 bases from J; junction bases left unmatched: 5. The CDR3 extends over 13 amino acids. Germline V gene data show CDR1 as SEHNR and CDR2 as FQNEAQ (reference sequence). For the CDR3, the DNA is TGTGCCAGCAGCTTAGACAGGGGAAGACGCTACACCTTC. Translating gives CASSLDRGRRYTF.

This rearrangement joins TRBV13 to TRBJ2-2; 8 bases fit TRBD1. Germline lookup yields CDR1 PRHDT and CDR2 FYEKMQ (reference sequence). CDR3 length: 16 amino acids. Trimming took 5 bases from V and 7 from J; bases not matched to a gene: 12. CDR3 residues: CASSPRTGSIIGELFF. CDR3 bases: TGTGCCAGCAGCCCCAGGACAGGGAGTATCATCGGGGAGCTGTTTTTT.

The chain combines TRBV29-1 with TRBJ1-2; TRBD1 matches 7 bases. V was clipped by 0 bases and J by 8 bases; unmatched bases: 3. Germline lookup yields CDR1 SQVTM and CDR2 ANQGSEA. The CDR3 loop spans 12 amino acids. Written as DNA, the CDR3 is TGCAGCGTTGAAGATCGAGGGGGCGGCTACACCTTC. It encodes CSVEDRGGGYTF.

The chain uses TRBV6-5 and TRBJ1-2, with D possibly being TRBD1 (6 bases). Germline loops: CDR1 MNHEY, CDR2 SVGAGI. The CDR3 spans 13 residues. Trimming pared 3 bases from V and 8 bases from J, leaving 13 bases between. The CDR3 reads CASSYNRDRGYTF. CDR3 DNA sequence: TGTGCCAGCAGTTATAACAGGGATAGGGGCTACACCTTC.

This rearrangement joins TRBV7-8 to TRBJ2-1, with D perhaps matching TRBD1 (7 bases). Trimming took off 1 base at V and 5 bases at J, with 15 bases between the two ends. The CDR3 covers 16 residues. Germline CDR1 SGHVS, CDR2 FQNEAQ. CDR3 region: CASSLVGGGAHNEQFF. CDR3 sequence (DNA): TGTGCCAGCAGCTTAGTAGGAGGGGGCGCACACAATGAGCAGTTCTTC.

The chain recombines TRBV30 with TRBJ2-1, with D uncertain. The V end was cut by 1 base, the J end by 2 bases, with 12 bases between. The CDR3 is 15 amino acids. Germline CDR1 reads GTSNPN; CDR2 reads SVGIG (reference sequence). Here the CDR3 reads CAWSDGQNPYNEQFF. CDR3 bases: TGTGCCTGGAGTGATGGGCAGAACCCCTACAATGAGCAGTTCTTC.

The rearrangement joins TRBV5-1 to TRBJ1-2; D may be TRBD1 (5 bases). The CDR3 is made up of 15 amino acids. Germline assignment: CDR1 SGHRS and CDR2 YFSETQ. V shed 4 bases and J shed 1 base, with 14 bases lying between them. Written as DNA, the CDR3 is TGCGCCAGCAGCCCACAGGCTGGTTTTAACTATGGCTACACCTTC. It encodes CASSPQAGFNYGYTF.

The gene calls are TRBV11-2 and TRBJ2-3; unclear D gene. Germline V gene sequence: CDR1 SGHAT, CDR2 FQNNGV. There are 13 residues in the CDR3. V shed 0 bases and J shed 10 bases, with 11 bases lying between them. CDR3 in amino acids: CASSLELKASQYF. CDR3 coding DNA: TGTGCCAGCAGCTTAGAATTGAAAGCGTCGCAGTATTTT.

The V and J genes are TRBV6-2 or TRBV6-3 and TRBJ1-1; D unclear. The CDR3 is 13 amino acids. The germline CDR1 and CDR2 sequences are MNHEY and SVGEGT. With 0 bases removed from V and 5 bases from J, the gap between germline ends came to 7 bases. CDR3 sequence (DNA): TGTGCCAGCAGTTACTCTAGGAGAACTGAAGCTTTCTTT. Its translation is CASSYSRRTEAFF.

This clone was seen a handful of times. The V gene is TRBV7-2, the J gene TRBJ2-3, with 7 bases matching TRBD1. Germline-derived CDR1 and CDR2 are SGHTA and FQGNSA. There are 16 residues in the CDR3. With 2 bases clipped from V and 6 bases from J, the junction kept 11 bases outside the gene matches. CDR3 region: CASSLIPTGRGDTQYF. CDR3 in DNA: TGTGCCAGCAGCTTAATCCCGACAGGGAGAGGGGATACGCAGTATTTT. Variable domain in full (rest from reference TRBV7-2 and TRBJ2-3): GAGVSQSPSNKVTEKGKDVELRCDPISGHTALYWYRQSLGQGLEFLIYFQGNSAPDKSGLPSDRFSAERTGGSVSTLTIQRTQQEDSAVYLCASSLIPTGRGDTQYFGPGTRLTVL.

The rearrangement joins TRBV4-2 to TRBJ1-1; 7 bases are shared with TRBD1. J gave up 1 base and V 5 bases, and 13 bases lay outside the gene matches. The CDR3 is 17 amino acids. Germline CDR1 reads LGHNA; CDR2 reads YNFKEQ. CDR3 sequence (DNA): TGTGCCAGCAGCGTTCCGGGACAGCTTCAGGGGAACACTGAAGCTTTCTTT. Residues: CASSVPGQLQGNTEAFF.

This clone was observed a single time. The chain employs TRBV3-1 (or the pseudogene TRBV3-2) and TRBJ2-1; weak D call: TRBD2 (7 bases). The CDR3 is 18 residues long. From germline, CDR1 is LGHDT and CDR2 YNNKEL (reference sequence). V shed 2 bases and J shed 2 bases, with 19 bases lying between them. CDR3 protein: CASSQRKGGPETYNEQFF. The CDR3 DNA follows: TGTGCCAGCAGCCAACGAAAGGGGGGGCCAGAGACCTACAATGAGCAGTTCTTC.

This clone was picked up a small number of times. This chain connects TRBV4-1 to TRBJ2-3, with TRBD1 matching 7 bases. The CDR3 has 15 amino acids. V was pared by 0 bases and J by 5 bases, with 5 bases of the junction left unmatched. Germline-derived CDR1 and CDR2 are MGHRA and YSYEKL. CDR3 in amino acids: CASSQDSGGVDTQYF. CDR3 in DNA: TGCGCCAGCAGCCAAGATTCAGGGGGTGTAGATACGCAGTATTTT.

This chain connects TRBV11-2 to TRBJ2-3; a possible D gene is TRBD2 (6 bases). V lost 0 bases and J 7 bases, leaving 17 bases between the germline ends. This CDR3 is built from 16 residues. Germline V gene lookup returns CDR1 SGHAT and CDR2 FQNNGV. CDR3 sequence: CASSLDRRASRYTQYF. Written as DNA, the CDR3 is TGTGCCAGCAGCTTAGATCGGAGGGCTAGCCGATATACGCAGTATTTT.

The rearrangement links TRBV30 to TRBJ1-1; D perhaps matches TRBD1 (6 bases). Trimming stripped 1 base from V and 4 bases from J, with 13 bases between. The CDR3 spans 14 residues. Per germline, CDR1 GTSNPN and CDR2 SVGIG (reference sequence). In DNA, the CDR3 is TGTGCCTGGAGTGGGACAGTAGACGGCACTGAAGCTTTCTTT. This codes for CAWSGTVDGTEAFF.

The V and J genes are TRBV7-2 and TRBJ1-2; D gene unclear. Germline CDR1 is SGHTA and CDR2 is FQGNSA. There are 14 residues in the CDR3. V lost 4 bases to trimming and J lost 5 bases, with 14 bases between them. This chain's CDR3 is CASSSPRVEYGYTF. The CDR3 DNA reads TGTGCCAGCAGCTCCCCACGGGTAGAATATGGCTACACCTTC.

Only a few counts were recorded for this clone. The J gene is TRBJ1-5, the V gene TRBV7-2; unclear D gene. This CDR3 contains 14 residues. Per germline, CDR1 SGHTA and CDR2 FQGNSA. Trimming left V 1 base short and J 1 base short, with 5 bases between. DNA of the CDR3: TGTGCCAGCAGCTTAGACTCCAGCAATCAGCCCCAGCATTTT. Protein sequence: CASSLDSSNQPQHF.

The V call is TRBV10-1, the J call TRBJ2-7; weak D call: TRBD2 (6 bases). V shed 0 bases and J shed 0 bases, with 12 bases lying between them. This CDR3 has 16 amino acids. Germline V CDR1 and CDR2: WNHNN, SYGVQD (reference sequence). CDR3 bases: TGCGCCAGCAGTGAGTCTGGGGGGAGGCACTCCTACGAGCAGTACTTC. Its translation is CASSESGGRHSYEQYF.

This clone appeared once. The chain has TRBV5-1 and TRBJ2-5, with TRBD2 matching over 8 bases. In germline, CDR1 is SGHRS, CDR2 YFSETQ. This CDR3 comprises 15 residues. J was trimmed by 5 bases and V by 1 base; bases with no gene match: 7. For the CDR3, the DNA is TGCGCCAGCAGCTTGACCGGGACTAGGGGGGAGACCCAGTACTTC. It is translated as CASSLTGTRGETQYF.

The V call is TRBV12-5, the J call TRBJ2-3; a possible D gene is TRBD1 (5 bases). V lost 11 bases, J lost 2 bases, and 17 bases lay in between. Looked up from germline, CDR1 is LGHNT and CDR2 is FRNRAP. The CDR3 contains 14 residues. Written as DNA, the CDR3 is TGTGCTTCGACACTCAGGGATCACACAGATACGCAGTATTTT. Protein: CASTLRDHTDTQYF.

The CDR3: CASSQDSQGAGYGYTF. CDR3 DNA: TGCGCCAGCAGCCAAGACTCCCAGGGGGCAGGCTATGGCTACACCTTC. The J gene is TRBJ1-2, the V gene TRBV4-3; 8 bases fit TRBD1. This CDR3 contains 16 residues. CDR1 and CDR2 from the germline V gene are LGHNA and YSLEER. Trimming took 0 bases from V and 4 from J; bases not matched to a gene: 7.

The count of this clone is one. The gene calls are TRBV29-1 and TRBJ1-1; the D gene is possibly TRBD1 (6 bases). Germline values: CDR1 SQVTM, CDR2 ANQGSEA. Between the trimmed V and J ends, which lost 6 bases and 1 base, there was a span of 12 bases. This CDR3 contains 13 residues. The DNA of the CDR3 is TGCAGCGTCTTCGGGACACCGAACACTGAAGCTTTCTTT. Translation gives CSVFGTPNTEAFF.

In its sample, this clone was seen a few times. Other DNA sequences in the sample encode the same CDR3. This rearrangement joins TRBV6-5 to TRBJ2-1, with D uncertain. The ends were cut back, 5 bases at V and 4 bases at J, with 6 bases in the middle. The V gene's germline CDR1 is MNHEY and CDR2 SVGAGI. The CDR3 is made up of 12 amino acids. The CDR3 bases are TGTGCCAGCAGTCCAGGATACAATGAGCAGTTCTTC. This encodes CASSPGYNEQFF.

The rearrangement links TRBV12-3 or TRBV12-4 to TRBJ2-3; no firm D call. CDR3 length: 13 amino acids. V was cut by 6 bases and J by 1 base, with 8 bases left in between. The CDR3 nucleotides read TGTGCCAGCAGGCCCAGCGGCACAGATACGCAGTATTTT. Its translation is CASRPSGTDTQYF.

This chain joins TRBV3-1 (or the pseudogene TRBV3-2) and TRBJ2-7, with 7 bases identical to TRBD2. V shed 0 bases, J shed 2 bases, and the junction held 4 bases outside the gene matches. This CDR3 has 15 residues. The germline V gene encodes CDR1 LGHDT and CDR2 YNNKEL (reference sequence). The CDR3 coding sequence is TGTGCCAGCAGCCAAGAAGCGGGGAACCCCTACGAGCAGTACTTC. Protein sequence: CASSQEAGNPYEQYF.

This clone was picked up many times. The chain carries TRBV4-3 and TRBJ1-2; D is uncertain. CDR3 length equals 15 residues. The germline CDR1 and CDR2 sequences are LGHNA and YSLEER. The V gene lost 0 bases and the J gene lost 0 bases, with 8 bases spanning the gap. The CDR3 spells CASSQDLRANYGYTF. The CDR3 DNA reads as TGCGCCAGCAGCCAAGATTTACGGGCTAACTATGGCTACACCTTC.

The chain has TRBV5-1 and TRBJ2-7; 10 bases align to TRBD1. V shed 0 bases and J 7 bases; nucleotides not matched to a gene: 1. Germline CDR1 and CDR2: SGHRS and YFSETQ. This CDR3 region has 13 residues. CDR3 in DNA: TGCGCCAGCAGCTTGGGGACAGGGGGAGAGCAGTACTTC. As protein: CASSLGTGGEQYF.

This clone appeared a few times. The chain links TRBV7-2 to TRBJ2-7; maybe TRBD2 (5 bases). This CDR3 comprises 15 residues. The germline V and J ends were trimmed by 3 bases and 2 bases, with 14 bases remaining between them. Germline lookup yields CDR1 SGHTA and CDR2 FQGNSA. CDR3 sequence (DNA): TGTGCCAGCAGCTTCGTCCGGGGAAATGCCTACGAGCAGTACTTC. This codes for CASSFVRGNAYEQYF.